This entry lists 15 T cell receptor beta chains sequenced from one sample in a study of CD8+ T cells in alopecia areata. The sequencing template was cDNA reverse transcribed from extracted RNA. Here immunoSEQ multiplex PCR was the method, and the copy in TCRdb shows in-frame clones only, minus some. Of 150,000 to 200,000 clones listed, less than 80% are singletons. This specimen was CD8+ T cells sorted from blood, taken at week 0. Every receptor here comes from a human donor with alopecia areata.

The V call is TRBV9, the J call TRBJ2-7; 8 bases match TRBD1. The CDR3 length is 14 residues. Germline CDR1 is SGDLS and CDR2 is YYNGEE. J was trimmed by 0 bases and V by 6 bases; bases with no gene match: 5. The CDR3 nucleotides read TGTGCCAGCACCACCGGGACAGGCTCCTACGAGCAGTACTTC. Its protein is CASTTGTGSYEQYF.

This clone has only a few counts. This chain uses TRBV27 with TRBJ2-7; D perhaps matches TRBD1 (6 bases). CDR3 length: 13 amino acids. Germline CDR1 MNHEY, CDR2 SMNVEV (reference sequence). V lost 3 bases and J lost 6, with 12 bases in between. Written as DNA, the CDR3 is TGTGCCAGCAGTTTCACCCGCAGGGGCGAGCAGTACTTC. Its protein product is CASSFTRRGEQYF.

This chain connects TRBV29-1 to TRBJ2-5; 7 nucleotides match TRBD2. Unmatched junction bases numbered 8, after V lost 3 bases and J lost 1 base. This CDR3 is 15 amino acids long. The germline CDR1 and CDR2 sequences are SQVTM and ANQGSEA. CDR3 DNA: TGCAGCGTTGATGGTCTAGCGGCCCGCCAAGAGACCCAGTACTTC. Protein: CSVDGLAARQETQYF.

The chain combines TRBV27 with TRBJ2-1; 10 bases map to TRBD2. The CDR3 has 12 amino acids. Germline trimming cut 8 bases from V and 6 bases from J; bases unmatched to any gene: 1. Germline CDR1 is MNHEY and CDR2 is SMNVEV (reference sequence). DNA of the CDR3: TGTGCCAGCCGACTAGCGGGCAATGAGCAGTTCTTC. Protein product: CASRLAGNEQFF.

The CDR3 DNA is TGTGCCAGCAGCCAAGGGGTTAGTAGTTTATACGAGCAGTACTTC. This encodes CASSQGVSSLYEQYF. This chain joins TRBV14 and TRBJ2-7; D not certain. This CDR3 has 15 amino acids. Trimming shortened V by 1 base and J by 4 bases, and 14 bases separated the two germline ends. CDR1 and CDR2 from the germline V gene are SGHDN and FVKESK.

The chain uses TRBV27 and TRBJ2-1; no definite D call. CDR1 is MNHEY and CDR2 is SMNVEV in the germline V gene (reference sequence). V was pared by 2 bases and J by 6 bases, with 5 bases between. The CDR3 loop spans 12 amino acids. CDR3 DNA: TGTGCCAGCAGTTTACGAAGCAATGAGCAGTTCTTC. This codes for CASSLRSNEQFF.

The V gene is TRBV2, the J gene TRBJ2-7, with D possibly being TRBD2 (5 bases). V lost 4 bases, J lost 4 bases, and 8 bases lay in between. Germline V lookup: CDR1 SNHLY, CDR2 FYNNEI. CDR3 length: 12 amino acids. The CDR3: CASSVRAYEQYF. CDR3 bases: TGTGCCAGCAGTGTGAGGGCATACGAGCAGTACTTC.

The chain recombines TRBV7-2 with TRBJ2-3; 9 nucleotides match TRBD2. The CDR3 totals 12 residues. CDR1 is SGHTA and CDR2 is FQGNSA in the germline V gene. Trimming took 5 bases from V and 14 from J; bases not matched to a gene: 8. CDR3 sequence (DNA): TGTGCCAGCAGCGACTCCAGCGGGGGGCCGTATTTT. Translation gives CASSDSSGGPYF.

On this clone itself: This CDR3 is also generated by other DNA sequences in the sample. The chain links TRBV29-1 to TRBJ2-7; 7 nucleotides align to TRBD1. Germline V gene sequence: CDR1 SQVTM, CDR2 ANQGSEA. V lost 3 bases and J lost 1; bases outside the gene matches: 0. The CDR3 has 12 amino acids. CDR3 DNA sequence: TGCAGCGTTGAGGGACAGTCCTACGAGCAGTACTTC. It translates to CSVEGQSYEQYF.

The CDR3 bases are TGTGCCAGCAGTTTACGCCTAGCGGGGGGCCAAGGGACGCAGTATTTT. Translated: CASSLRLAGGQGTQYF. The chain recombines TRBV27 with TRBJ2-3; 11 bases are a match to TRBD2. This CDR3 contains 16 residues. The V gene end was trimmed by 2 bases and the J gene end by 9 bases; junction bases not matched to a gene: 10. Germline V gene sequence: CDR1 MNHEY, CDR2 SMNVEV (reference sequence).

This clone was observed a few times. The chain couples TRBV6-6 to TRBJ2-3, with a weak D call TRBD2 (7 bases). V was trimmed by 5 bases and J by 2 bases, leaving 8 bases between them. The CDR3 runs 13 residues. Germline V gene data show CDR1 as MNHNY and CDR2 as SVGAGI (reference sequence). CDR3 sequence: CASSGGATDTQYF. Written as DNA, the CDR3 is TGTGCCAGCAGTGGGGGGGCCACAGATACGCAGTATTTT.

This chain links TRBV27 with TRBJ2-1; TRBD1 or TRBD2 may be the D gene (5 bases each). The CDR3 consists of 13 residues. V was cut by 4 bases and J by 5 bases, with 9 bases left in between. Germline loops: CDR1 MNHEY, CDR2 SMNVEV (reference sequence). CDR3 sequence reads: CASSWDGNNEQFF. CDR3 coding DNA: TGTGCCAGCAGTTGGGACGGCAACAATGAGCAGTTCTTC.

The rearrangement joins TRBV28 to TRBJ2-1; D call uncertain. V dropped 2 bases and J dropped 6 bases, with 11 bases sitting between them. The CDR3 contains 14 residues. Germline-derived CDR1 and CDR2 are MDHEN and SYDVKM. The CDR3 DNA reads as TGTGCCAGCAGTTTAGGGCAGGCTGCCAATGAGCAGTTCTTC. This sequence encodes CASSLGQAANEQFF.

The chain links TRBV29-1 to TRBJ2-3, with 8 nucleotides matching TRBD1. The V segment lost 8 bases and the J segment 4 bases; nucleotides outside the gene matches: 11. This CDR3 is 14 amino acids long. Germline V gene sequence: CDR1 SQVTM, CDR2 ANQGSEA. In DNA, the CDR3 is TGCAGCTCCTGGACAGGGACGGTGGCAGATACGCAGTATTTT. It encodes CSSWTGTVADTQYF.

CDR3 nucleotide sequence: TGTGCCAGCAGCCTACAATTTGTTGGAATGGAGGGCTACACCTTC. This translates into CASSLQFVGMEGYTF. This chain links TRBV14 with TRBJ1-2, with no clear D. The CDR3 has 15 amino acids. The germline V and J ends were trimmed by 4 bases and 8 bases, with 20 bases remaining between them. CDR1 and CDR2 from the germline V gene are SGHDN and FVKESK.